This TCR beta chain was captured in a study of blood T cell repertoires in COVID-19 (dated by TCRdb to between 2020 and 2021). About the study as a whole: The collaborator samples originated in the United States, Italy and Spain and spanned the acute and convalescent phases of COVID-19. The repertoires were made available in a free public database intended to serve as a resource for research on the immune response to SARS-CoV-2. Where available, HLA class I and class II types were taken from metadata supplied by the sample provider and were not determined by assay-based typing. Samples were obtained from the ongoing ImmuneRACE study (first 160 participants) and from 1,000 to 1,500 subjects provided by 6 global collaborators. The prospective study material was composed of cDNA or gDNA derived from T cells, B-cell-depleted T cells, or PBMCs. Subjects who had been exposed to COVID-19, were actively infected with it, or had recovered from it provided the deeply sampled blood TCRbeta repertoires that made up the dataset. A de-identified subject ID, COVID-19 status, age in years and sex were almost always included in the sample metadata.

TCRbeta CDR3 regions were amplified from genomic DNA by means of the immunoSEQ Assay, a bias-controlled multiplex PCR. The study's own analysis went as follows. Nucleated cell counts per sample were estimated from amplification of reference gene primers within the assay. To quantify the absolute abundance of each unique TCRbeta CDR3 rearrangement, sequence reads were collapsed and filtered. For each sample, productive Simpson clonality was calculated by taking the square root of Simpson's diversity index across productive rearrangements. Entries here come from immuneACCESS through TCRdb and include only in-frame sequences with V and J called. Some clones fail to appear in such tables; in the studies checked, an unresolved V gene covers under half of the shortfall, and the cause of the remainder is unknown. V, J and clone size derive from that table, while D and trimming were established from the DNA sequence. A total of approximately 270,000 clones appear in this sample, 85% to 95% of them only once. The ten most abundant clones make up approximately 2.9% of the sample.

In the prospective study, participants were roughly 18 to 100 years old, resided in about two dozen geographic areas of the United States, and were enrolled through a virtual design. In the prospective study, participants were assigned to cohorts based on the clinical history participants reported in a screening survey and a study questionnaire. A participant counted as exposed if, within 2 weeks of entering the study, that participant had been in contact with someone who had a PCR-confirmed or clinician-diagnosed COVID-19 case. In the prospective study, mobile phlebotomists collected whole blood, serum and a nasopharyngeal or oropharyngeal swab from each participant. Additional blood draws and questionnaires over an approximately two-month period could optionally be provided by prospective study participants. Before DNA extraction, prospective study blood samples were shipped either frozen or at room temperature.

Results and caveats for the whole study, not just this receptor: The quantity of clinical and demographic metadata differed by source and by participant and was supplied without curation.

From a lookup of the germline V gene, CDR1 and CDR2 are SNHLY and FYNNEI. Reading from cysteine to phenylalanine, the CDR3 counts 14 amino acids. Only the CDR3 DNA is retained, 42 bases long and in frame from the first base. Deletion took 3 bases off V and 0 bases off J, with a span of 9 bases between the germline ends. A note on this clone: This receptor's antigen is unknown. Base qualities are not at hand, and no much larger clone is one base apart.

This TCR came from a man aged 35 to 55 who had been exposed to COVID-19. The sample was PBMCs or T cells enriched from blood (not recorded which). The chain couples TRBV2 to TRBJ2-7; the D gene cannot be resolved reliably. The DNA sequence is given as TGTGCCAGCAGTGAGCGGTCGAGCTCCTACGAGCAGTACTTC. Protein translation: CASSERSSSYEQYF.